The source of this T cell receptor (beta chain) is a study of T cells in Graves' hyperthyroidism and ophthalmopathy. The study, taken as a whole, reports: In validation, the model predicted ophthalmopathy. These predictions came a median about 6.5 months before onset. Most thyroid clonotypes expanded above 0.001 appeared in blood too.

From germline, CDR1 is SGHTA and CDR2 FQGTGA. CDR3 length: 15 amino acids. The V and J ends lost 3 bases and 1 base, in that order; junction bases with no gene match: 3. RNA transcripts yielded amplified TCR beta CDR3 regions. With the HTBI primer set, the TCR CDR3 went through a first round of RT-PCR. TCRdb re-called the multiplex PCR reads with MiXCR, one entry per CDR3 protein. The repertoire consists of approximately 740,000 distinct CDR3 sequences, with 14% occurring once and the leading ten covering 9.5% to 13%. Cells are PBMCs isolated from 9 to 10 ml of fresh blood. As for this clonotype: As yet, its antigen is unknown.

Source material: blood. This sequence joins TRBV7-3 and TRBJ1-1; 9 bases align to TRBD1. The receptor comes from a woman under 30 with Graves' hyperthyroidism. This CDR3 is CASSLTGGENTEAFF. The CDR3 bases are TGTGCCAGCAGCTTGACAGGGGGGGAGAACACTGAAGCTTTCTTT.